Listed below are T cell receptor beta chains from one sample, sequenced in a study of T cells in Graves' hyperthyroidism and ophthalmopathy. TCRdb re-called the multiplex PCR reads with MiXCR, one entry per CDR3 protein. Among about 360,000 distinct CDR3 sequences listed, 15% to 18% were seen once. Sequencing used blood. The receptors stem from a woman aged 18-35 years with Graves' hyperthyroidism that later progressed to Graves' ophthalmopathy. Both conserved end residues are trimmed from each CDR3. The size entry is marked missing in some rows and otherwise reads once, few, many or a size class.

V: TRBV20-1; size: few; J: TRBJ2-1; CDR3: SARGLAGGSIYNEQF
V: TRBV7-2; size: many; J: TRBJ2-7; CDR3: ASSLVLGSYEQY
V: TRBV12-3/TRBV12-4; size: many; J: TRBJ1-2; CDR3: ASSLAPEDGNYGYT
V: TRBV6-1; size: few; J: TRBJ1-5; CDR3: ASLTGNQPQH
V: TRBV27; size: many; J: TRBJ1-1; CDR3: ASLDPGDEAF
V: TRBV20-1; size: many; J: TRBJ2-1; CDR3: SSPGLADYNEQF
V: TRBV27; size: many; J: TRBJ1-2; CDR3: ASSLGRGDGYT
V: TRBV5-1; size: -; J: TRBJ2-5; CDR3: ASSPPGLAGGGETQY
V: TRBV5-1; size: many; J: TRBJ1-2; CDR3: ASSLRQGIGYT
V: TRBV24-1; size: few; J: TRBJ2-3; CDR3: ATSDYSAGDTTDTQY
V: TRBV6-1; size: -; J: TRBJ2-5; CDR3: ASSEWAGASQETQY
V: TRBV28; size: many; J: TRBJ1-2; CDR3: ASSFNVGAAGYT
V: TRBV6-1; size: many; J: TRBJ1-4; CDR3: ASSEGSSTNEKLF
V: TRBV29-1; size: -; J: TRBJ2-7; CDR3: SVVGQWGYEQY